A selection of T cell receptor beta chains follows, all from one sample in a study of blood T cell repertoires in COVID-19. Only in-frame clones appear in the TCRdb table, and some are missing; sequencing was by immunoSEQ multiplex PCR. The data contain over 100,000 clones, approximately 90% of them seen just once; the ten biggest clones take up approximately 1.1%. Sample: peripheral blood. These receptors all stem from a human donor in a cohort sampled during active COVID-19. Each CDR3 is given with its conserved first and last residue. Fields, in order: D gene, J gene, V gene, clone size, CDR3 DNA, CDR3 protein. A D gene is named only where the DNA matches it firmly. Clone size is given for some rows only: seen once, a few or many times, or a class if the clone is expanded.

D gene: TRBD2; J gene: TRBJ2-7; V gene: TRBV9; clone size: .; CDR3 DNA: TGTGCCAGCAGCGTAGGGGGGGGGAGGGAAGAGCAGTACTTC; CDR3 protein: CASSVGGGREEQYF
D gene: TRBD1; J gene: TRBJ1-6; V gene: TRBV18; clone size: .; CDR3 DNA: TGTGCCAGCTCACCTTTGGGACAGGGTTATAATTCACCCCTCCACTTT; CDR3 protein: CASSPLGQGYNSPLHF
D gene: .; J gene: TRBJ1-5; V gene: TRBV7-9; clone size: few; CDR3 DNA: TGTGCCAGCAGCCTACCCGGGGGAAGCAATCAGCCCCAGCATTTT; CDR3 protein: CASSLPGGSNQPQHF
D gene: .; J gene: TRBJ1-5; V gene: TRBV19; clone size: .; CDR3 DNA: TGTGCCAGTAGTTGGACAGCCCTGGTGGATAGCAATCAGCCCCAGCATTTT; CDR3 protein: CASSWTALVDSNQPQHF
D gene: .; J gene: TRBJ1-2; V gene: TRBV5-4; clone size: .; CDR3 DNA: TGTGCCAGCAGCTTGTGGGAGGCGCGGAATGATGGCTACACCTTC; CDR3 protein: CASSLWEARNDGYTF
D gene: .; J gene: TRBJ1-2; V gene: TRBV19; clone size: .; CDR3 DNA: TGTGCCAGTAGTATAGATTCCCGCGGACTGAGGGGCTACACCTTC; CDR3 protein: CASSIDSRGLRGYTF
D gene: .; J gene: TRBJ2-2; V gene: TRBV19; clone size: .; CDR3 DNA: TGTGCCAGTAGTATAAAATTGCGGAACCCGCCCGGGGAGCTGTTTTTT; CDR3 protein: CASSIKLRNPPGELFF
D gene: .; J gene: TRBJ2-2; V gene: TRBV11-2; clone size: .; CDR3 DNA: TGTGCCAGCAGCTTAGCATGGGCAGGGGTGAACACCGGGGAGCTGTTTTTT; CDR3 protein: CASSLAWAGVNTGELFF
D gene: .; J gene: TRBJ2-7; V gene: TRBV5-6; clone size: few; CDR3 DNA: TGTGCCAGCAGCTTGGGGGCAAACTCCTACGAGCAGTACTTC; CDR3 protein: CASSLGANSYEQYF
D gene: TRBD1; J gene: TRBJ1-4; V gene: TRBV7-9; clone size: once; CDR3 DNA: TGTGCCAGCACCGTGGGGCAGGGGGTTGAGGAAAAACTGTTTTTT; CDR3 protein: CASTVGQGVEEKLFF
D gene: TRBD1; J gene: TRBJ1-2; V gene: TRBV14; clone size: .; CDR3 DNA: TGTGCCAGCAGCCCAGGGGGCCTTATGCAAAGCTATGGCTACACCTTC; CDR3 protein: CASSPGGLMQSYGYTF
D gene: .; J gene: TRBJ2-7; V gene: TRBV7-2; clone size: .; CDR3 DNA: TGTGCCAGTAGACTGTCTTTCTATGAAAGTCCGTACTTC; CDR3 protein: CASRLSFYESPYF
D gene: TRBD2; J gene: TRBJ2-7; V gene: TRBV7-9; clone size: .; CDR3 DNA: TGTGCCAGCAGCTACGGACTAGCGGGGGGGCCCTACGAGCAGTACTTC; CDR3 protein: CASSYGLAGGPYEQYF
D gene: TRBD1; J gene: TRBJ2-2; V gene: TRBV25-1; clone size: few; CDR3 DNA: TGTGCCAGCAGTGCCCAGGGGGAGGGGGAGCTGTTTTTT; CDR3 protein: CASSAQGEGELFF
D gene: TRBD2; J gene: TRBJ2-3; V gene: TRBV5-6; clone size: .; CDR3 DNA: TGTGCCAGCAGCTTCTCCAGCGGGACGTCTACAGATACGCAGTATTTT; CDR3 protein: CASSFSSGTSTDTQYF
D gene: .; J gene: TRBJ1-1; V gene: TRBV7-9; clone size: once; CDR3 DNA: TGTGCCAGCAGCTTACAGTGGGAAGCTTTCTTT; CDR3 protein: CASSLQWEAFF
D gene: TRBD1; J gene: TRBJ2-1; V gene: TRBV18; clone size: .; CDR3 DNA: TGTGCCAGCTCACCAGGACAGGGTCTACCCTACAATGAGCAGTTCTTC; CDR3 protein: CASSPGQGLPYNEQFF
D gene: .; J gene: TRBJ1-4; V gene: TRBV6-5; clone size: once; CDR3 DNA: TGTGCCAGCAGCCAGGGGTCGGGTGAAAAACTGTTTTTT; CDR3 protein: CASSQGSGEKLFF
D gene: TRBD1; J gene: TRBJ2-5; V gene: TRBV2; clone size: .; CDR3 DNA: TGTGCCAGCAGAAGGCTACAGGGGGAGACCCAGTACTTC; CDR3 protein: CASRRLQGETQYF
D gene: .; J gene: TRBJ2-7; V gene: TRBV20-1; clone size: few; CDR3 DNA: TGCAGTGCTTTCAAAGGAGCAGAGCAGTACTTC; CDR3 protein: CSAFKGAEQYF
D gene: TRBD1; J gene: TRBJ2-2; V gene: TRBV5-6; clone size: .; CDR3 DNA: TGTGCCAGCAGCCCCGACCCGGGACAGGGGGCCGGGGAGCTGTTTTTT; CDR3 protein: CASSPDPGQGAGELFF
D gene: .; J gene: TRBJ2-7; V gene: TRBV7-2; clone size: .; CDR3 DNA: TGTGCCAGCAGCTTAGACACACCCTACGAGCAGTACTTC; CDR3 protein: CASSLDTPYEQYF
D gene: TRBD2; J gene: TRBJ2-3; V gene: TRBV6-2/TRBV6-3; clone size: .; CDR3 DNA: TGTGCCAGCAGTCCCGGGACTAGCGGACGCACAGATACGCAGTATTTT; CDR3 protein: CASSPGTSGRTDTQYF
D gene: .; J gene: TRBJ1-2; V gene: TRBV7-2; clone size: .; CDR3 DNA: TGTGCCAGCAGCTTCCGATCCACCCAGGTGCATGGCTACACCTTC; CDR3 protein: CASSFRSTQVHGYTF
D gene: TRBD2; J gene: TRBJ2-1; V gene: TRBV23-1; clone size: .; CDR3 DNA: TGCGCCAGCAGTCAACTAGCGGACCACAATGAGCAGTTCTTC; CDR3 protein: CASSQLADHNEQFF
D gene: .; J gene: TRBJ2-2; V gene: TRBV5-6; clone size: .; CDR3 DNA: TGTGCCAGCAGCTCGCGGAGGCTTATGAAGAGGGAGCTGTTTTTT; CDR3 protein: CASSSRRLMKRELFF
D gene: TRBD1; J gene: TRBJ1-5; V gene: TRBV18; clone size: .; CDR3 DNA: TGTGCCAGCTCACCCGGAGGACAGGGTAGGGGCAATCAGCCCCAGCATTTT; CDR3 protein: CASSPGGQGRGNQPQHF
D gene: TRBD1; J gene: TRBJ2-3; V gene: TRBV6-2/TRBV6-3; clone size: .; CDR3 DNA: TGTGCCAGCAGTTCAGGGGGCCCAACAGATACGCAGTATTTT; CDR3 protein: CASSSGGPTDTQYF
D gene: TRBD2; J gene: TRBJ2-1; V gene: TRBV10-3; clone size: .; CDR3 DNA: TGTGCCATCAGTGAGTCAGCGCTAGCGGCCAACAATGAGCAGTTCTTC; CDR3 protein: CAISESALAANNEQFF
D gene: TRBD1; J gene: TRBJ1-2; V gene: TRBV19; clone size: .; CDR3 DNA: TGTGCCACCAAACAGGGGGCCGACTATGGCTACACCTTC; CDR3 protein: CATKQGADYGYTF
D gene: .; J gene: TRBJ2-2; V gene: TRBV7-7; clone size: .; CDR3 DNA: TGTGCTAGCAGCTCCGACAGGACTAACACCGGGGAGCTGTTTTTT; CDR3 protein: CASSSDRTNTGELFF
D gene: .; J gene: TRBJ1-1; V gene: TRBV19; clone size: .; CDR3 DNA: TGTGCCAGTAGTCCTAACCCGGCAGGGGTGAACACTGAAGCTTTCTTT; CDR3 protein: CASSPNPAGVNTEAFF
D gene: .; J gene: TRBJ1-2; V gene: TRBV7-9; clone size: .; CDR3 DNA: TGTGCCAGCAGCTTGAGCAGCGCCTATGGCTACACCTTC; CDR3 protein: CASSLSSAYGYTF
D gene: .; J gene: TRBJ2-1; V gene: TRBV19; clone size: .; CDR3 DNA: TGTGCCAGTAAACAGGGTCACAGCTCCTACAATGAGCAGTTCTTC; CDR3 protein: CASKQGHSSYNEQFF
D gene: TRBD1; J gene: TRBJ2-3; V gene: TRBV24-1; clone size: .; CDR3 DNA: TGTGCCACCAGTGACAGGGACAGGGTTAACACAGATACGCAGTATTTT; CDR3 protein: CATSDRDRVNTDTQYF
D gene: TRBD1; J gene: TRBJ2-2; V gene: TRBV9; clone size: .; CDR3 DNA: TGTGCCAGCAGCTGGGGACAGGGGGACACCGGGGAGCTGTTTTTT; CDR3 protein: CASSWGQGDTGELFF
D gene: TRBD1; J gene: TRBJ1-1; V gene: TRBV6-2/TRBV6-3; clone size: .; CDR3 DNA: TGTGCCAGCAGTCGGGACAGCTTGAACACTGAAGCTTTCTTT; CDR3 protein: CASSRDSLNTEAFF
D gene: .; J gene: TRBJ2-7; V gene: TRBV6-6; clone size: .; CDR3 DNA: TGTGCCAGCCTTCCGGGTGGTAGCTACGAGCAGTACTTC; CDR3 protein: CASLPGGSYEQYF
D gene: .; J gene: TRBJ2-2; V gene: TRBV7-9; clone size: .; CDR3 DNA: TGTGCCAGCAGCTACGGGACACCGGAAAGCACCGGGGAGCTGTTTTTT; CDR3 protein: CASSYGTPESTGELFF
D gene: TRBD1; J gene: TRBJ2-2; V gene: TRBV6-8; clone size: .; CDR3 DNA: TGTGCCAGCAGTTACTCCAGGGGGCCGAACACCGGGGAGCTGTTTTTT; CDR3 protein: CASSYSRGPNTGELFF
D gene: .; J gene: TRBJ2-7; V gene: TRBV5-6; clone size: .; CDR3 DNA: TGTGCCAGCAGCTTAGGGTGGGAGGGACACCTAAGCTCCTACGAGCAGTACTTC; CDR3 protein: CASSLGWEGHLSSYEQYF